This entry concerns a single T cell receptor beta chain. The source of the sample is a study of control samples from healthy donors and cancer patients. CDR3 size: 15 residues. Germline V gives CDR1 MDHEN, CDR2 SYDVKM. J gave up 1 base and V 5 bases, and 7 bases lay outside the gene matches. Clones were read by immunoSEQ multiplex PCR, and TCRdb kept only the in-frame ones, dropping some. The sample shows some 120,000 clones, around 90% of them seen only once. The specimen was blood. The chain joins TRBV28 to TRBJ2-5; TRBD1 agrees at 7 bases. This sequence was found in a man between 18 and 35 years old in good health. The CDR3 coding sequence is TGTGCCAGCAGTCCCCCGGGACAGCTCCAAGAGACCCAGTACTTC. Translating gives CASSPPGQLQETQYF.